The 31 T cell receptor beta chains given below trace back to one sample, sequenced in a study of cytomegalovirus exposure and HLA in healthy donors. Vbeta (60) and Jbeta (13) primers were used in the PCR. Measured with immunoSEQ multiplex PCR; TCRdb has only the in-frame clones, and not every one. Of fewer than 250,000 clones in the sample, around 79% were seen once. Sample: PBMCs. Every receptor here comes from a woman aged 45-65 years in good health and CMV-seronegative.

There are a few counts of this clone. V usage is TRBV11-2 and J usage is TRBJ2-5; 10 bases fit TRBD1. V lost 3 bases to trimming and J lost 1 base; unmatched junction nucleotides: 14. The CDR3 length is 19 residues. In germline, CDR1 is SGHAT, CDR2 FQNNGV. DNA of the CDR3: TGTGCCAGCAGCTTCCCATTGACAGGGGGCCGAGGTGGCCAAGAGACCCAGTACTTC. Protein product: CASSFPLTGGRGGQETQYF.

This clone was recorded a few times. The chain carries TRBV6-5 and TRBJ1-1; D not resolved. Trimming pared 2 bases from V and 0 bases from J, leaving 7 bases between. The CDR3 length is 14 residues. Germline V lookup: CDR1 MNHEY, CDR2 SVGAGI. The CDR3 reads CASSYDIMNTEAFF. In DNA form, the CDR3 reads TGTGCCAGCAGTTACGACATCATGAACACTGAAGCTTTCTTT.

The CDR3 nucleotides are TGTGCCAGCAGTGAGGGACAGGGGAAGTTTGGCTACACCTTC. It specifies CASSEGQGKFGYTF. V usage is TRBV6-1 and J usage is TRBJ1-2; 10 positions match TRBD1. Germline CDR1 MNHNS, CDR2 SASEGT. With 3 bases clipped from V and 7 bases from J, the junction kept 5 bases outside the gene matches. The CDR3 spans 14 residues.

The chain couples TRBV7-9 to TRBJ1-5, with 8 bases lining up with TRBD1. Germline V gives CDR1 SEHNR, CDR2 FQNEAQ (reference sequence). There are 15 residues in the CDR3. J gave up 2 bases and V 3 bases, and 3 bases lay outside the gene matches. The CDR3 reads CASSFGQGGNQPQHF. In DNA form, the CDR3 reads TGTGCCAGCAGCTTCGGACAGGGCGGCAATCAGCCCCAGCATTTT.

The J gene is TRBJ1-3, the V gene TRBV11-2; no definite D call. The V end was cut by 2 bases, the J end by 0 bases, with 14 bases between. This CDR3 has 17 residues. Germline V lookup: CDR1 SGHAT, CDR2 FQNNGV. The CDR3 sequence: CASSLIGVHPSGNTIYF. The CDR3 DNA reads TGTGCCAGCAGCTTAATTGGAGTTCACCCCTCTGGAAACACCATATATTTT.

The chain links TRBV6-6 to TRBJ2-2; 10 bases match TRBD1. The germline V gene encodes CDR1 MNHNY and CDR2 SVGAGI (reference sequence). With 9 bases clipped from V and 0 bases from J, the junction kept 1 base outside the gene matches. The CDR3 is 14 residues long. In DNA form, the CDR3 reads TGTGCCAGTGGACAGGGGGCGAACACCGGGGAGCTGTTTTTT. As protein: CASGQGANTGELFF.

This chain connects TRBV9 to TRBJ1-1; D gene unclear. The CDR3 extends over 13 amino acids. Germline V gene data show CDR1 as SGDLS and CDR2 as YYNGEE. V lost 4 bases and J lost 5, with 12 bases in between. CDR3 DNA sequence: TGTGCCAGCAGCACGCGAGCACAGACTGAAGCTTTCTTT. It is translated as CASSTRAQTEAFF.

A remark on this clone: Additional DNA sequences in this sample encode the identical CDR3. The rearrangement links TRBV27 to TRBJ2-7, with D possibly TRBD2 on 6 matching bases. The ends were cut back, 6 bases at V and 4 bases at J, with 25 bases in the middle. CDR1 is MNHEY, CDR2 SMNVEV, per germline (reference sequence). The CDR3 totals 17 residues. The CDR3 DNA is TGTGCCAGCAGCTCAAGGGCGACGGCGGGACGTGTATACGAGCAGTACTTC. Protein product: CASSSRATAGRVYEQYF.

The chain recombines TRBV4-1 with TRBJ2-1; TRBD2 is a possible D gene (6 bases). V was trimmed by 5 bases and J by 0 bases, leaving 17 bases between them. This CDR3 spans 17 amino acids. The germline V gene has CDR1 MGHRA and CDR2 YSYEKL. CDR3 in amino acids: CASSGSGGPSSYNEQFF. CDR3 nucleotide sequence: TGCGCCAGCAGCGGTTCCGGGGGTCCCAGCTCCTACAATGAGCAGTTCTTC.

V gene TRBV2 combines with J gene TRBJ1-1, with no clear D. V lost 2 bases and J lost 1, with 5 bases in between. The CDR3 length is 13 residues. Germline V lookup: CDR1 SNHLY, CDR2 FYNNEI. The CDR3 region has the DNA TGTGCCAGCAGTGAAAGAGGGAACACTGAAGCTTTCTTT. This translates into CASSERGNTEAFF.

Written as DNA, the CDR3 is TGTGCCAGCAGTGACAGGGGGTTGAACAATGAGCAGTTCTTC. The encoded protein is CASSDRGLNNEQFF. The genes are TRBV7-9 and TRBJ2-1, with 9 bases fitting TRBD1. This CDR3 comprises 14 residues. Germline values: CDR1 SEHNR, CDR2 FQNEAQ (reference sequence). V dropped 6 bases and J dropped 5; count of bases not matched to a gene: 5.

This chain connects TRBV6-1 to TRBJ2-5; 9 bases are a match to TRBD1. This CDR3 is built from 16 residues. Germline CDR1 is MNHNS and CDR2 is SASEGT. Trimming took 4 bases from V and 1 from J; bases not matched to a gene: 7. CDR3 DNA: TGTGCCAGCAGTGCAAGGACAGGGGCCATCCAAGAGACCCAGTACTTC. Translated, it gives CASSARTGAIQETQYF.

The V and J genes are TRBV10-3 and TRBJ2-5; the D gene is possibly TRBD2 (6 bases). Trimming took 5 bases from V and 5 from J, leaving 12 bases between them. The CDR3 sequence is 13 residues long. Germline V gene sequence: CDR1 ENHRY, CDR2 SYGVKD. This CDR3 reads CAISRYGSETQYF. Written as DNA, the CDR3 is TGTGCCATCAGTCGATACGGGAGCGAGACCCAGTACTTC.

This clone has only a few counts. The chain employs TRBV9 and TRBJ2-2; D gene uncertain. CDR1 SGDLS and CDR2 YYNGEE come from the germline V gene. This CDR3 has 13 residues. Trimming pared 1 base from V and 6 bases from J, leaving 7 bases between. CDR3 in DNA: TGTGCCAGCAGCGTATTACAGTCCGGGGAGCTGTTTTTT. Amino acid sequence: CASSVLQSGELFF.

CDR3 bases: TGTGCCAGCAGCTTAGCACAGGGGGATGTAGAGACCCAGTACTTC. Translated: CASSLAQGDVETQYF. J is TRBJ2-5 and V is TRBV7-2, with TRBD1 matching over 8 bases. Unmatched junction bases numbered 4, after V lost 0 bases and J lost 4 bases. There are 15 residues in the CDR3. Germline V lookup: CDR1 SGHTA, CDR2 FQGNSA.

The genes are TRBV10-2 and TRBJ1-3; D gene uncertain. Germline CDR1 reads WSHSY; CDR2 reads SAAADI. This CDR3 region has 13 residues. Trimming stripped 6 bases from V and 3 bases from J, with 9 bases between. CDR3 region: CASREAGGNTIYF. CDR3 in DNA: TGCGCCAGCAGGGAGGCGGGTGGAAACACCATATATTTT.

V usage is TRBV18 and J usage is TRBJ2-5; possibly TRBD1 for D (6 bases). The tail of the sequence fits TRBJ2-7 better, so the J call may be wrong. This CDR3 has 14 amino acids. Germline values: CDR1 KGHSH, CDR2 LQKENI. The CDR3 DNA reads TGTGCCAGCTCACCAGGGGGCGCGTTGGACGAGCAGTACTTC. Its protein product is CASSPGGALDEQYF.

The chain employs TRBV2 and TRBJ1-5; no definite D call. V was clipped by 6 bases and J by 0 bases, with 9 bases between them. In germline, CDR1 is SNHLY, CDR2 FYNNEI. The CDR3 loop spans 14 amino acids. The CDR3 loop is CASSTTNSNQPQHF. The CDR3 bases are TGTGCCAGCAGCACGACAAATAGCAATCAGCCCCAGCATTTT.

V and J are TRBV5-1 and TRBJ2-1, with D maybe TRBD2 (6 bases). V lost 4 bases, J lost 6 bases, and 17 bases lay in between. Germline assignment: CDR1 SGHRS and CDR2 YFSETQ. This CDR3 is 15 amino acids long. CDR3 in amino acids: CASSPNSGGANEQFF. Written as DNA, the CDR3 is TGCGCCAGCAGCCCTAATAGCGGTGGTGCCAATGAGCAGTTCTTC.

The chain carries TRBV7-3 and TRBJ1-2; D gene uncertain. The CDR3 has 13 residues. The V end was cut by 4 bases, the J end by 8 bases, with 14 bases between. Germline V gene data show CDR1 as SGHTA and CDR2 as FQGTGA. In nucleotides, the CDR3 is TGTGCCAGCAGCTCTGGAGCTGGGTTCGGCTACACCTTC. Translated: CASSSGAGFGYTF.

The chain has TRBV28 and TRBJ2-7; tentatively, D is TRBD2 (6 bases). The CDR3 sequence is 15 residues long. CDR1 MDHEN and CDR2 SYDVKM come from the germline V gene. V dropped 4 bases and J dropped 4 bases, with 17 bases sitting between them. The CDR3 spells CASSSRGISLYEQYF. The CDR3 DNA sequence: TGTGCCAGCAGTTCCCGGGGGATTAGCCTTTACGAGCAGTACTTC.

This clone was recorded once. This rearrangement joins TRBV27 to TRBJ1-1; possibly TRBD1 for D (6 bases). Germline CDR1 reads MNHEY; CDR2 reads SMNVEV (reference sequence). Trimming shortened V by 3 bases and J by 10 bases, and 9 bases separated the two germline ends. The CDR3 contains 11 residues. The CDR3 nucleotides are TGTGCCAGCAGTTTTATCAGGGGAGCTTTCTTT. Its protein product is CASSFIRGAFF.

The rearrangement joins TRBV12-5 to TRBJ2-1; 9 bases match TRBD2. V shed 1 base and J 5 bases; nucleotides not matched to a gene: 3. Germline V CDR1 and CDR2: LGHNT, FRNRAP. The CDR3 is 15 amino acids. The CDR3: CASGLGLAGHNEQFF. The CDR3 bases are TGTGCTAGTGGTTTGGGCCTAGCGGGGCACAATGAGCAGTTCTTC.

CDR3 DNA: TGTGCCAGTAGTCCGAGGGTTGTCGGCAATCAGCCCCAGCATTTT. The encoded protein is CASSPRVVGNQPQHF. The chain couples TRBV19 to TRBJ1-5; D uncertain. The ends were cut back, 5 bases at V and 2 bases at J, with 13 bases in the middle. CDR3 size: 15 residues. Germline V lookup: CDR1 LNHDA, CDR2 SQIVND (reference sequence).

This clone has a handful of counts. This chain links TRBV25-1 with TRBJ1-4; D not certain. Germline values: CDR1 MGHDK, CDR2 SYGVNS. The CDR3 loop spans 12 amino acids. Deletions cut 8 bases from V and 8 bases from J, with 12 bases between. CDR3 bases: TGTGCCAGCTTGGACGGAGGGGAAAAACTGTTTTTT. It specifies CASLDGGEKLFF.

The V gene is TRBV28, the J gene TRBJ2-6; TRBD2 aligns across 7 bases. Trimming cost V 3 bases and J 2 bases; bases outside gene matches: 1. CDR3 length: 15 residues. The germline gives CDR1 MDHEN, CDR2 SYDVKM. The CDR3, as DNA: TGTGCCAGCAGTTTGGGGGGGGCTGGGGCCAACGTCCTGACTTTC. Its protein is CASSLGGAGANVLTF.

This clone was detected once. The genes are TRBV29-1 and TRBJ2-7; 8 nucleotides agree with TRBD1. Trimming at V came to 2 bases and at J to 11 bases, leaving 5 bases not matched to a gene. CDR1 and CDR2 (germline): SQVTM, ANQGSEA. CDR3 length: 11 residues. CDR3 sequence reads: CSVERGQEKYF. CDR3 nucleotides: TGCAGCGTTGAAAGGGGACAGGAAAAGTACTTC.

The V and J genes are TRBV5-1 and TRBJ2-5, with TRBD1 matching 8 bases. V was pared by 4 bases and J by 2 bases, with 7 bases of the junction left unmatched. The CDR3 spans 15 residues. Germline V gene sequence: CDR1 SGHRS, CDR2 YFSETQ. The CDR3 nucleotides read TGCGCCAGCAGCGTAGGCGGACAGGGTCAAGAGACCCAGTACTTC. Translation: CASSVGGQGQETQYF. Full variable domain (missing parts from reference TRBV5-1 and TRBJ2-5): KAGVTQTPRYLIKTRGQQVTLSCSPISGHRSVSWYQQTPGQGLQFLFEYFSETQRNKGNFPGRFSGRQFSNSRSEMNVSTLELGDSALYLCASSVGGQGQETQYFGPGTRLLVL.

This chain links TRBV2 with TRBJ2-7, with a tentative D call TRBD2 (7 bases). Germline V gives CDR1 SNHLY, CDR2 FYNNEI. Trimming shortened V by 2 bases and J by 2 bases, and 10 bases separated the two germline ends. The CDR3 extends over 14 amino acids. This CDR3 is CASSERGGPYEQYF. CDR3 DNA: TGTGCCAGCAGTGAAAGGGGGGGACCCTACGAGCAGTACTTC.

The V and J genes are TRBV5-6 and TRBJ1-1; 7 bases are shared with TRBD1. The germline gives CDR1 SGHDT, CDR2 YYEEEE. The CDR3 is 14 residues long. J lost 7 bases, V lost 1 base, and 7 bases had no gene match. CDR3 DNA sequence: TGTGCCAGCAGCTTGCGAGGGGGCAGGATTGAAGCTTTCTTT. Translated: CASSLRGGRIEAFF.

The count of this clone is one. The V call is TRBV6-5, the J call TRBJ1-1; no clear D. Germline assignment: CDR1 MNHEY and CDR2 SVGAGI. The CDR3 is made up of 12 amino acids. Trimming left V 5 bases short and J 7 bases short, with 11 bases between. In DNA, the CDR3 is TGTGCCAGCAGTGGGCGGACTGGTGAAGCTTTCTTT. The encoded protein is CASSGRTGEAFF.